A selection of T cell receptor beta chains follows, all from one sample in a study of blood T cell repertoires in COVID-19. The method was immunoSEQ multiplex PCR; TCRdb's version includes in-frame clones alone and lacks a portion of them. This repertoire shows around 330,000 clones, roughly nine tenths found once; its top ten account for 2.6%. What was sequenced was PBMCs or T cells enriched from blood (not recorded which). All receptors derive from a man in his sixties who had recovered from COVID-19. CDR3s include the opening cysteine and the closing phenylalanine or tryptophan. D genes are given only for firm matches. Part of the rows lack a size; the others show once, few, many or a class for expanded clones.

D	V	J	size	DNA	CDR3
.	TRBV27	TRBJ1-1	.	TGTGCCAGCAGGGGCAATGGGGACATTGAAGCTTTCTTT	CASRGNGDIEAFF
TRBD2	TRBV5-1	TRBJ2-1	.	TGCGCCAGCAGCGTAGCGGGAGGGGTTTACAATGAGCAGTTCTTC	CASSVAGGVYNEQFF
TRBD1	TRBV9	TRBJ1-2	.	TGTGCCAGCAGCCGAGACAGGGTCCTCTATGGCTACACCTTC	CASSRDRVLYGYTF
.	TRBV5-1	TRBJ2-7	.	TGCGCCAGCAGCTTGTCTGGAAGGGAGTCGGGTGAGCAGTACTTC	CASSLSGRESGEQYF
.	TRBV19	TRBJ1-2	.	TGTGCCAGTAGTCCCGGGTTTCAGTATGGCTACACCTTC	CASSPGFQYGYTF
.	TRBV24-1	TRBJ1-2	few	TGTGCCACCAGTGATCCTGGGACTGCCAGAGGTGGCTACACCTTC	CATSDPGTARGGYTF
TRBD2	TRBV27	TRBJ2-3	.	TGTGCCAGCAGTTTATCGGGGCGAGCGGGAGCCTTTATCACAGATACGCAGTATTTT	CASSLSGRAGAFITDTQYF
.	TRBV5-1	TRBJ1-2	.	TGCGCCAGCAGCGCTGGACACACAAACTATGGCTACACCTTC	CASSAGHTNYGYTF
TRBD2	TRBV29-1	TRBJ2-1	once	TGCAGCGTTGAGGGGGGGACGTACAATGAGCAGTTCTTC	CSVEGGTYNEQFF
TRBD1	TRBV7-9	TRBJ1-1	.	TGTGCCAGCAGCCAGAGGCGAGACAGGGATTTGGGTGAAGCTTTCTTT	CASSQRRDRDLGEAFF
TRBD1	TRBV19	TRBJ1-4	.	TGTGCCAGTAAAGGGACAGCGAATGAAAAACTGTTTTTT	CASKGTANEKLFF
.	TRBV7-9	TRBJ2-1	.	TGTGCCAGCAGCATACTCCGTTGGGCCACCTACAATGAGCAGTTCTTC	CASSILRWATYNEQFF
.	TRBV30	TRBJ1-1	.	TGTGCCTGGAGTGAACAGGGTAACACTGAAGCTTTCTTT	CAWSEQGNTEAFF
TRBD2	TRBV27	TRBJ2-7	.	TGTGCCAGCAAACTGGCGACTAGCGGGACTTACGAGCAGTACTTC	CASKLATSGTYEQYF
.	TRBV7-9	TRBJ1-5	once	TGTGCCAGCAGCTTAGGAGTGCGGGCAGGTGAGCCCCAGCATTTT	CASSLGVRAGEPQHF
TRBD1	TRBV2	TRBJ1-2	.	TGTGCCAGCAGTGATGGGACAGGGGGCCACTATGGCTACACCTTC	CASSDGTGGHYGYTF
TRBD1	TRBV28	TRBJ2-7	once	TGTGCCAGCACAACCGGGACAGGGGTTTATTACGAGCAGTACTTC	CASTTGTGVYYEQYF
.	TRBV5-1	TRBJ2-1	.	TGCGCCAGCAGTACTGGGGGCCCCCTCAATGAGCAGTTCTTC	CASSTGGPLNEQFF
.	TRBV28	TRBJ1-6	.	TGTGCCAGCAGTTTATTAAACAATTATAATTCACCCCTCCACTTT	CASSLLNNYNSPLHF
.	TRBV11-2	TRBJ2-1	.	TGTGCCAGCAGCTTAGCCCTAGGAGGTCGGTTTGAGCAGTTCTTC	CASSLALGGRFEQFF
.	TRBV11-3	TRBJ2-4	once	TGTGCCAGCAGCCCTAACAGGGTCGCGGGAAACATTCAGTACTTC	CASSPNRVAGNIQYF
.	TRBV6-5	TRBJ2-2	.	TGTGCCAGCAGTTACTTTCTCGGAGGCGGGGAGCTGTTTTTT	CASSYFLGGGELFF
TRBD1	TRBV28	TRBJ1-2	.	TGTGCCAGCAGCGGGACAGGGGGCGGGGTCTATGGCTACACCTTC	CASSGTGGGVYGYTF
TRBD1	TRBV19	TRBJ2-7	once	TGTGCCAGTAGTCCCGGACAGGATCCGTACGAGCAGTACTTC	CASSPGQDPYEQYF
TRBD1	TRBV2	TRBJ2-7	.	TGTGCCAGCAATACACCAGGGGGCTACGAGCAGTACTTC	CASNTPGGYEQYF
.	TRBV2	TRBJ1-4	.	TGTGCCAGCGTAAGACAGACATTAGAAAAACTGTTTTTT	CASVRQTLEKLFF
TRBD1	TRBV19	TRBJ1-6	once	TGTGCCAGTAGAGTCGGGACAGGGGGATCACCCCTCCACTTT	CASRVGTGGSPLHF
.	TRBV7-3	TRBJ2-5	.	TGTGCCAGCAGCCAAGATGGGCTCAGGGGGACCCAGTACTTC	CASSQDGLRGTQYF
TRBD1	TRBV7-2	TRBJ1-1	once	TGTGCCAGCAGGGGACAGGGTGCGAACACTGAAGCTTTCTTT	CASRGQGANTEAFF
.	TRBV6-2/TRBV6-3	TRBJ1-1	.	TGTGCCAGCAGCCTTGTGGGCAGCACTGAAGCTTTCTTT	CASSLVGSTEAFF
.	TRBV6-2/TRBV6-3	TRBJ1-5	.	TGTGCCAGCAGCACAACCCGTCCCGGGAATCAGCCCCAGCATTTT	CASSTTRPGNQPQHF
TRBD2	TRBV6-5	TRBJ2-5	.	TGTGCCAGCAGGGGGACTAGAGGGGAGACCCAGTACTTC	CASRGTRGETQYF
.	TRBV29-1	TRBJ1-2	.	TGCAGCGTTGAGAGTTGGGCAGACCCCACGGGGGGCTACACCTTC	CSVESWADPTGGYTF
TRBD2	TRBV14	TRBJ2-2	.	TGTGCCAGCAGCCACGAAATCGGGGGGGCTGTCACCGGGGAGCTGTTTTTT	CASSHEIGGAVTGELFF
.	TRBV7-6	TRBJ2-7	once	TGTGCCAGCAGCTCAGCCCCCTTTGTCCGCGAGCAGTACTTC	CASSSAPFVREQYF
.	TRBV1	TRBJ2-7	.	TGCACCAGCAGCCAAGATCACATGGAACGAAGGTGGAAGGCCGGACTAGCGGGAGCCTACGAGCAGTACTTC	CTSSQDHMERRWKAGLAGAYEQYF
.	TRBV5-1	TRBJ2-7	.	TGCGCCAGCAGGCGACAGGACCGGGATTACTACGAGCAGTACTTC	CASRRQDRDYYEQYF
.	TRBV2	TRBJ2-7	.	TGTGCCTCCCGGAGCGAGTACGAGCAGTACTTC	CASRSEYEQYF
.	TRBV7-9	TRBJ1-1	.	TGTGCCAGCAGCTTAATCGGACAAGGGAACACTGAAGCTTTCTTT	CASSLIGQGNTEAFF
.	TRBV6-5	TRBJ2-7	.	TGTGCCAGCAGCTACTTAGGGGGCTACGAGCAGTACTTC	CASSYLGGYEQYF
TRBD1	TRBV18	TRBJ1-1	.	TGTGCCAGCTCACAAGGGACAGCGAACACTGAAGCTTTCTTT	CASSQGTANTEAFF
TRBD1	TRBV3-1/TRBV3-2	TRBJ2-7	.	TGTGCCAGCAGCCTGACGGGACAGGGACCCTACGAGCAGTACTTC	CASSLTGQGPYEQYF
.	TRBV10-2	TRBJ1-2	.	TGCGCCAGCAGTGCCCATGTTGGCTACACCTTC	CASSAHVGYTF
.	TRBV6-5	TRBJ1-1	.	TGTGCCAGCGGCTTAATGAACACTGAAGCTTTCTTT	CASGLMNTEAFF
.	TRBV3-1/TRBV3-2	TRBJ1-2	.	TGTGCCAGCAGCCAGGGCAACCCCATCTATGGCTACACCTTC	CASSQGNPIYGYTF
TRBD2	TRBV10-1	TRBJ2-1	once	TGCGCCAGCAGTGATGGAGCGGGACGAAAATTGGGGAATGAGCAGTTCTTC	CASSDGAGRKLGNEQFF
.	TRBV4-3	TRBJ1-2	.	TGCGCCAGCAGCCAAGGCGGAGCCAGCTATGGCTACACCTTC	CASSQGGASYGYTF
.	TRBV7-9	TRBJ2-1	.	TGTGCCAGCAGCTTAGCGCTGAGGGATTGGGATGAGCAGTTCTTC	CASSLALRDWDEQFF
.	TRBV6-1	TRBJ2-7	.	TGTGCCAGCAGTGAAGACTTGTATTACGAGCAGTACTTC	CASSEDLYYEQYF
TRBD1	TRBV18	TRBJ1-6	.	TGTGCCAGCTCATCCAGGCGACAGGGGGATTCACCCCTCCACTTT	CASSSRRQGDSPLHF
.	TRBV4-2	TRBJ1-6	.	TGTGCCAGCAGCCAAGAACCGGACAGAAGCTCCTATAATTCACCCCTCCACTTT	CASSQEPDRSSYNSPLHF
.	TRBV7-2	TRBJ1-3	.	TGTGCCAGCAGCCCACGGCAAGGGAGCGGCTCTGGAAACACCATATATTTT	CASSPRQGSGSGNTIYF
TRBD1	TRBV5-5	TRBJ2-1	.	TGTGCCAGCAGCACCGGCACAGGGGTTGGCAATGAGCAGTTCTTC	CASSTGTGVGNEQFF
.	TRBV3-1/TRBV3-2	TRBJ1-1	.	TGTGCCAGCAGCCAAGATGGGGGGTTTGAAGCTTTCTTT	CASSQDGGFEAFF
.	TRBV10-3	TRBJ2-3	.	TGTGCCATCAGTGAGATAGGGGTTTCAAATACGCAGTATTTT	CAISEIGVSNTQYF
.	TRBV4-3	TRBJ1-1	once	TGCGCCAGCAGCCAAGGTCGCGCAGGCGGGGCTGAAGCTTTCTTT	CASSQGRAGGAEAFF